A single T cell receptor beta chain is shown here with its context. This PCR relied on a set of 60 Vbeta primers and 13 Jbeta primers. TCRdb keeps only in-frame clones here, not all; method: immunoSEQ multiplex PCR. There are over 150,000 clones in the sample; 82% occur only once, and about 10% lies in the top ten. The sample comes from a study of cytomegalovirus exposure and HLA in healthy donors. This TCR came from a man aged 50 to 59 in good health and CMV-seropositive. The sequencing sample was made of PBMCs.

The CDR3 nucleotides read TGTGCCTGGAGACCGGGTTTTTACGAGCAGTACTTC. Translation gives CAWRPGFYEQYF. V and J are TRBV30 and TRBJ2-7; the D is unclear. The ends were cut back, 3 bases at V and 4 bases at J, with 10 bases in the middle. This CDR3 region has 12 residues. Germline V gene data show CDR1 as GTSNPN and CDR2 as SVGIG (reference sequence). Full variable domain (rest looked up from reference TRBV30 and TRBJ2-7): SQTIHQWPATLVQPVGSPLSLECTVEGTSNPNLYWYRQAAGRGLQLLFYSVGIGQISSEVPQNLSASRPQDRQFILSSKKLLLSDSGFYLCAWRPGFYEQYFGPGTRLTVT.